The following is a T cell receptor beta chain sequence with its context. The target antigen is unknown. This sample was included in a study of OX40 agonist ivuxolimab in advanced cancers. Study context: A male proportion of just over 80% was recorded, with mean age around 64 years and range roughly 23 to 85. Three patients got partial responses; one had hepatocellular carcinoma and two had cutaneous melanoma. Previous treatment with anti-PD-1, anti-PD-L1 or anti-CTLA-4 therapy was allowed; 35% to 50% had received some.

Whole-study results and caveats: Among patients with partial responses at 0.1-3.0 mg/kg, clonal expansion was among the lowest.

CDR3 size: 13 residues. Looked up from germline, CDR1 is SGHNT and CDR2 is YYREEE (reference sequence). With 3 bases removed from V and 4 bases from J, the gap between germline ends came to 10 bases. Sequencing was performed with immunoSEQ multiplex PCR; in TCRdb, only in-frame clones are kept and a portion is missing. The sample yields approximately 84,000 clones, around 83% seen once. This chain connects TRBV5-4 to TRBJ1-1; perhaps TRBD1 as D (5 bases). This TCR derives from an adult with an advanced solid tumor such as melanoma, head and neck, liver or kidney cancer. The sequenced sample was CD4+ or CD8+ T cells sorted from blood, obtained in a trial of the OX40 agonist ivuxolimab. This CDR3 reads CASSSTGVTEAFF. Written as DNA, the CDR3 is TGTGCCAGCAGCTCGACGGGGGTCACTGAAGCTTTCTTT.